The clone carrying this T cell receptor (beta chain) was seen a handful of times. Its matching antigen is unknown. The data are from a study of Ad26.COV2.S vaccination and SARS-CoV-2 variants. Study details: The donor belonged to the COV1001 Ad26.COV2.S trial arm. Study-wide points: TCR breadth and depth analyses may have underestimated total T cell responses.

Indicated treatment: about 20 received Ad26.COV2.S at low or high dose, single or two shots; about 5 received placebo; per-sample allocation not given. Collection of the samples took place on day 63 after the first injection of vaccine or placebo. Built on an Ad26 vector, the vaccine expressed Wuhan-strain SARS-CoV-2 spike. Germline-derived CDR1 and CDR2 are DFQATT and SNEGSKA (reference sequence). Trimming took off 3 bases at V and 6 bases at J, with 20 bases between the two ends. CDR3 size: 15 residues. Clones were sequenced by immunoSEQ multiplex PCR, and TCRdb holds only the in-frame ones, with some missing. The sample comprises about 370,000 clones, 89% of which are singletons, and about 1.9% rests with the top ten.

The chain is built from TRBV20-1 and TRBJ2-5; tentative D call: TRBD2 (6 bases). The clonotype was recovered from a person between 18 and 59 years old who received the Ad26.COV2.S COVID-19 vaccine or a placebo. The source was peripheral blood, collected in a trial of Ad26.COV2.S vaccine versus placebo. As DNA, the CDR3 is TGCAGTGCTAGTGACCCCCGGGGGACGGGGCAGACCCAGTACTTC. It codes for CSASDPRGTGQTQYF.